The 20 T cell receptor beta chains below were found in one sample sequenced in a study of cytotoxic CD8 clonotypes in ibrutinib-treated CLL. Clones were sequenced by immunoSEQ multiplex PCR, and TCRdb holds only the in-frame ones, with some missing. This table has some 12,000 clones, over 60% appearing once. The input for sequencing was PBMCs, taken at disease progression, from a patient treated with ibrutinib. These receptors were collected from a human donor with chronic lymphocytic leukemia.

This rearrangement joins TRBV6-4 to TRBJ2-1; 7 positions match TRBD2. Germline CDR1 is MRHNA and CDR2 is SNTAGT. V lost 7 bases and J lost 4; bases outside the gene matches: 4. The CDR3 is 13 residues long. The CDR3 sequence is CASTGGGYNEQFF. The CDR3, as DNA: TGTGCCAGCACTGGGGGGGGGTACAATGAGCAGTTCTTC.

This chain uses TRBV30 with TRBJ2-7; the match to TRBD2 covers 7 bases. CDR1 and CDR2 from the germline V gene are GTSNPN and SVGIG (reference sequence). The CDR3 contains 19 residues. With V trimmed by 1 base and J by 2 bases, 20 bases remained unmatched. The CDR3 sequence is CAWSGGAYRSSGSTYEQYF. The CDR3 DNA reads as TGTGCCTGGAGTGGAGGCGCATATAGAAGTAGCGGGTCGACCTACGAGCAGTACTTC.

The CDR3 sequence: CAWSWTSGSLSQYF. The CDR3 DNA reads TGTGCCTGGTCTTGGACTAGCGGGAGTTTATCGCAGTACTTC. J is TRBJ2-7 and V is TRBV30; 13 bases fit TRBD2. Trimming took 5 bases from V and 9 from J; bases not matched to a gene: 10. This CDR3 contains 14 residues. CDR1 is GTSNPN, CDR2 SVGIG, per germline (reference sequence).

V and J are TRBV4-2 and TRBJ1-1; maybe TRBD1 (5 bases). There are 15 residues in the CDR3. Trimming pared 0 bases from V and 9 bases from J, leaving 17 bases between. Per the germline V gene, CDR1 is LGHNA and CDR2 is YNFKEQ. The CDR3: CASSQEEGAQTKAFF. The DNA of the CDR3 is TGTGCCAGCAGCCAAGAGGAAGGGGCGCAGACGAAAGCTTTCTTT.

This clone was seen just once. The chain couples TRBV10-3 to TRBJ1-2; D remains ambiguous. Germline assignment: CDR1 ENHRY and CDR2 SYGVKD. Trimming pared 0 bases from V and 6 bases from J, leaving 2 bases between. The CDR3 is 11 residues long. The CDR3 DNA sequence: TGTGCCATCAGTGAGTCTGATGGCTACACCTTC. This translates into CAISESDGYTF.

This clone was seen more than once but under ten times. V gene TRBV27 combines with J gene TRBJ1-5, with 10 bases identical to TRBD1. CDR3 length: 15 residues. Germline CDR1 and CDR2: MNHEY and SMNVEV (reference sequence). V was pared by 6 bases and J by 1 base, with 3 bases of the junction left unmatched. The DNA for the CDR3 is TGTGCCAGCAGATCGACAGGGGGCAGCAATCAGCCCCAGCATTTT. Protein: CASRSTGGSNQPQHF.

DNA for the CDR3: TGTGCCAGCAGTGAATTCCCAACTTCATCTTGGGGTTACGAGCAGTACTTC. Translation: CASSEFPTSSWGYEQYF. The gene calls are TRBV6-1 and TRBJ2-7; the D is unclear. The germline V gene has CDR1 MNHNS and CDR2 SASEGT. Trimming removed 2 bases from V and 4 bases from J, with 21 bases in between. This CDR3 region has 17 residues.

This chain uses TRBV30 with TRBJ1-6; D unclear. V dropped 5 bases and J dropped 0 bases, with 8 bases sitting between them. This CDR3 is 14 amino acids long. The germline V gene has CDR1 GTSNPN and CDR2 SVGIG (reference sequence). CDR3 in amino acids: CAWCPYSYNSPLHF. The DNA for the CDR3 is TGTGCCTGGTGTCCTTACTCCTATAATTCACCCCTCCACTTT.

This clone was counted only a few times. The V and J genes are TRBV5-4 and TRBJ2-7; TRBD1 aligns across 8 bases. Germline-derived CDR1 and CDR2 are SGHNT and YYREEE (reference sequence). V lost 5 bases and J lost 5; bases outside the gene matches: 9. This CDR3 spans 14 amino acids. The CDR3 sequence: CASSRQGPPNEQYF. CDR3 nucleotide sequence: TGTGCCAGCAGTCGACAGGGGCCTCCAAACGAGCAGTACTTC.

The chain has TRBV7-9 and TRBJ1-2; 7 bases line up with TRBD1. The CDR3 runs to 12 residues. Germline trimming cut 6 bases from V and 6 bases from J; bases unmatched to any gene: 4. Germline V lookup: CDR1 SEHNR, CDR2 FQNEAQ (reference sequence). Here the CDR3 reads CASRQGPDGYTF. The CDR3 nucleotides are TGTGCCAGCAGACAGGGGCCGGATGGCTACACCTTC.

The rearrangement uses TRBV5-1 and TRBJ1-2, with no clear D. The CDR3 length is 13 residues. Germline-derived CDR1 and CDR2 are SGHRS and YFSETQ. Between the trimmed V and J ends, which lost 7 bases and 5 bases, there was a span of 15 bases. The CDR3 sequence is CASAISGGYGYTF. CDR3 DNA: TGCGCCAGCGCTATATCAGGAGGGTATGGCTACACCTTC.

The chain has TRBV19 and TRBJ1-2; D gene unclear. Germline V gene sequence: CDR1 LNHDA, CDR2 SQIVND (reference sequence). V shed 6 bases and J shed 4 bases, with 18 bases lying between them. The CDR3 is made up of 15 amino acids. The CDR3 sequence: CASRNAAHGFYGYTF. DNA for the CDR3: TGTGCCAGTAGGAACGCCGCCCACGGCTTCTATGGCTACACCTTC.

This clone was found once. V usage is TRBV28 and J usage is TRBJ1-5; D perhaps matches TRBD1 (6 bases). CDR3 length: 13 amino acids. V was clipped by 6 bases and J by 9 bases, with 15 bases between them. Looked up from germline, CDR1 is MDHEN and CDR2 is SYDVKM. As DNA, the CDR3 is TGTGCCAGCAGCTTCACCAGGGGCGGGCCCCAGCATTTT. Its translation is CASSFTRGGPQHF.

This clone appeared once. V is TRBV6-5 and J is TRBJ2-1; D call uncertain. This CDR3 is 16 amino acids long. Trimming shortened V by 2 bases and J by 0 bases, and 11 bases separated the two germline ends. Germline assignment: CDR1 MNHEY and CDR2 SVGAGI. For the CDR3, the DNA is TGTGCCAGCAGTTACCGGAGACCCTCCTCCTACAATGAGCAGTTCTTC. Its translation: CASSYRRPSSYNEQFF.

This clone was observed once. The rearrangement links TRBV7-2 to TRBJ2-3, with TRBD1 matching 11 bases. Germline assignment: CDR1 SGHTA and CDR2 FQGNSA. The CDR3 contains 16 residues. The J segment lost 3 bases and the V segment lost 5 bases, leaving 7 bases of the junction unmatched. CDR3 nucleotides: TGTGCCAGCAGCCGGACAGGGGGCAGGGTGACAGATACGCAGTATTTT. Its protein is CASSRTGGRVTDTQYF.

This sequence joins TRBV7-8 and TRBJ1-5, with D hard to call. The V end lost 4 bases, the J end lost 0 bases, and 7 bases lay between the germline ends. Germline loops: CDR1 SGHVS, CDR2 FQNEAQ. The CDR3 covers 14 residues. CDR3: CASSSHYSNQPQHF. DNA of the CDR3: TGTGCCAGCAGCTCCCACTATAGCAATCAGCCCCAGCATTTT.

V gene TRBV28 combines with J gene TRBJ2-7, with TRBD1 as a possible D gene (5 bases). Germline CDR1 is MDHEN and CDR2 is SYDVKM. This CDR3 contains 14 residues. Trimming left V 7 bases short and J 2 bases short, with 15 bases between. DNA of the CDR3: TGTGCCAGCAAACCCCGACAGATTACCTACGAGCAGTACTTC. Its protein product is CASKPRQITYEQYF.

The CDR3 loop is CAWSARTGGNSPLHF. The CDR3 DNA follows: TGTGCCTGGAGTGCTCGGACAGGGGGGAATTCACCCCTCCACTTT. This rearrangement joins TRBV30 to TRBJ1-6; 10 bases line up with TRBD1. The CDR3 has 15 residues. The germline gives CDR1 GTSNPN, CDR2 SVGIG (reference sequence). Trimming cost V 1 base and J 7 bases; bases outside gene matches: 4.

The rearrangement joins TRBV28 to TRBJ1-2; D gene ambiguous. Germline V CDR1 and CDR2: MDHEN, SYDVKM. The CDR3 loop spans 14 amino acids. Trimming removed 5 bases from V and 4 bases from J, with 14 bases in between. The CDR3, as DNA: TGTGCCAGCAGTCCGCAAGAAAGAACCTATGGCTACACCTTC. Translating gives CASSPQERTYGYTF.

The chain links TRBV19 to TRBJ1-5; possible D gene TRBD1, 6 bases. The CDR3 is 15 residues long. Trimming pared 0 bases from V and 5 bases from J, leaving 11 bases between. CDR1 and CDR2 from the germline V gene are LNHDA and SQIVND (reference sequence). The CDR3 region is CASSIEGGKDQPQHF. The CDR3, as DNA: TGTGCCAGTAGTATAGAAGGGGGAAAGGATCAGCCCCAGCATTTT.